Below are 31 T cell receptor beta chains sequenced from a single sample in a study of blood T cells in healthy people across ages. A second PCR, run for about 7 to 11 cycles, used a sample-barcoded 5' primer plus a J-beta primer mix. MiXCR was run by TCRdb on the 5' RACE reads, yielding one entry per CDR3 protein. The repertoire holds 1.5 million to 2 million distinct CDR3 sequences, with roughly 49% as singletons. The source material was blood. These receptors all come from a woman in her thirties or forties in good health.

Of note for this clonotype: The junction departs from germline at one end; a sequencing error may be responsible. The V call is TRBV7-2, the J call TRBJ2-7, with D perhaps matching TRBD1 or TRBD2 (5 bases each). The DNA end is a closer match to TRBJ2-5, so the J assignment may be wrong. Germline assignment: CDR1 SGHTA and CDR2 FQGNSA. This CDR3 region has 14 residues. The CDR3 is CATSFPGAVETQYF. DNA for the CDR3: TGTGCCACCAGCTTCCCCGGGGCCGTAGAGACCCAGTACTTC.

This clonotype turned up a few times. The chain recombines TRBV10-3 with TRBJ2-3; maybe TRBD2 (6 bases). V lost 9 bases to trimming and J lost 3 bases, with 19 bases between them. Germline V gene sequence: CDR1 ENHRY, CDR2 SYGVKD. This CDR3 contains 15 residues. The CDR3, as DNA: TGTGCCATGGCGCCGGCGGGGAGCTCAACAGATACGCAGTATTTT. Protein product: CAMAPAGSSTDTQYF.

The rearrangement joins TRBV20-1 to TRBJ2-5, with 7 bases aligning to TRBD1. Germline CDR1 reads DFQATT; CDR2 reads SNEGSKA (reference sequence). The length of the CDR3 is 16 residues. The junction had 17 bases not matched to a gene; V was cut back by 5 bases and J by 5 bases. The DNA for the CDR3 is TGCAGTGCTCCTCTGCCCGCTACAGGGGAGCGGGAGACCCAGTACTTC. Translated, it gives CSAPLPATGERETQYF.

This rearrangement joins TRBV14 to TRBJ2-1; D is uncertain. Germline V gene lookup returns CDR1 SGHDN and CDR2 FVKESK. This CDR3 has 15 amino acids. Trimming cost V 4 bases and J 7 bases, with 17 bases left between them. CDR3 residues: CASSLLRAQLNEQFF. The CDR3 DNA sequence: TGTGCCAGCAGCCTCCTGAGAGCGCAGTTAAATGAGCAGTTCTTC.

This clonotype appeared a few times. The V call is TRBV2, the J call TRBJ2-7; either TRBD1 or TRBD2 may supply D (6 bases each). The V gene lost 6 bases and the J gene lost 3 bases, with 9 bases spanning the gap. Germline V gene sequence: CDR1 SNHLY, CDR2 FYNNEI. This CDR3 is 12 amino acids long. CDR3 DNA: TGTGCCAGCAGGGAGGGGGGCTACGAGCAGTACTTC. This codes for CASREGGYEQYF.

A few counts support this clonotype. CDR3 sequence (DNA): TGTGCCAGCAGCGACGTGGGGCTAGGTACGCAGTATTTT. It yields the protein CASSDVGLGTQYF. This chain connects TRBV7-2 to TRBJ2-3, with a weak D call TRBD1 (5 bases). The CDR3 covers 13 residues. The V gene lost 5 bases and the J gene lost 8 bases, with 14 bases spanning the gap. Germline V gene sequence: CDR1 SGHTA, CDR2 FQGNSA.

The CDR3 coding sequence is TGTGCCAGCACGCGGGGGTCGACCTACAATGAGCAGTTCTTC. Amino acid sequence: CASTRGSTYNEQFF. V usage is TRBV6-2 or TRBV6-3 and J usage is TRBJ2-1; TRBD2 matches at 7 bases. The germline gives CDR1 MNHEY, CDR2 SVGEGT. Losses at the gene ends were 7 bases for V and 2 bases for J; bases not matched to a gene: 5. This CDR3 is 14 amino acids long.

The table lists this clonotype with many counts. The V and J genes are TRBV12-3 or TRBV12-4 and TRBJ1-6; the D gene is possibly TRBD1 (6 bases). Trimming took 6 bases from V and 8 from J, leaving 14 bases between them. This CDR3 is 14 amino acids long. In DNA form, the CDR3 reads TGTGCCAGCAGGGAACAGGGTCGAGATTCACCCCTCCACTTT. As protein: CASREQGRDSPLHF.

The rearrangement uses TRBV6-6 and TRBJ2-3; 8 nucleotides agree with TRBD1. CDR3 length: 16 amino acids. Germline V lookup: CDR1 MNHNY, CDR2 SVGAGI (reference sequence). The V segment lost 2 bases and the J segment 5 bases; nucleotides outside the gene matches: 9. The CDR3 is CASSYIGTGGGDTQYF. For the CDR3, the DNA is TGTGCCAGCAGTTACATTGGGACAGGAGGTGGAGATACGCAGTATTTT.

V usage is TRBV7-2 and J usage is TRBJ2-1; D is perhaps TRBD2 (5 bases). Per germline, CDR1 SGHTA and CDR2 FQGNSA. V was trimmed by 1 base and J by 9 bases, leaving 10 bases between them. This CDR3 has 13 amino acids. The CDR3 loop is CASSLGGYGEQFF. The CDR3 DNA is TGTGCCAGCAGCTTAGGAGGGTACGGTGAGCAGTTCTTC.

This clonotype has just a few counts. One junction end does not reproduce the germline sequence, and a read error may be involved. The chain is built from TRBV10-3 and TRBJ1-2, with 7 bases matching TRBD1. Germline-derived CDR1 and CDR2 are ENHRY and SYGVKD. This CDR3 spans 16 amino acids. In DNA, the CDR3 is TGTGCCATCAGTGAGTCAGGGGGCCCCTCGGCCTATGGTTACACCTTC. Its protein product is CAISESGGPSAYGYTF.

The chain is built from TRBV6-2 or TRBV6-3 and TRBJ2-5, with 8 bases lining up with TRBD2. The CDR3 sequence is 14 residues long. Trimming at V came to 2 bases and at J to 4 bases, leaving 3 bases not matched to a gene. Per germline, CDR1 MNHEY and CDR2 SVGEGT. In nucleotides, the CDR3 is TGTGCCAGCAGTTACGGACTAGCAGCAGAGACCCAGTACTTC. This gives the protein CASSYGLAAETQYF.

V is TRBV18 and J is TRBJ1-5, with TRBD1 as a possible D gene (6 bases). Germline-derived CDR1 and CDR2 are KGHSH and LQKENI. Trimming removed 6 bases from V and 4 bases from J, with 10 bases in between. CDR3 length: 13 residues. CDR3 in amino acids: CASSTGENQPQHF. CDR3 DNA: TGTGCCAGCTCGACAGGAGAAAATCAGCCCCAGCATTTT.

This sequence joins TRBV5-1 and TRBJ2-1; perhaps TRBD1 as D (7 bases). The CDR3 extends over 15 amino acids. Between the trimmed V and J ends, which lost 0 bases and 7 bases, there was a span of 14 bases. Looked up from germline, CDR1 is SGHRS and CDR2 is YFSETQ. CDR3 in DNA: TGCGCCAGCAGCTTGGGGCAGGGGGGAGGAAATGAGCAGTTCTTC. Protein: CASSLGQGGGNEQFF.

The chain combines TRBV11-2 with TRBJ2-5, with D tentatively TRBD1 (6 bases). The J call is in doubt because the DNA end fits TRBJ2-1 better. This CDR3 comprises 17 residues. Germline V CDR1 and CDR2: SGHAT, FQNNGV. The CDR3 region is CASSLVGGHPYQETQFF. CDR3 in DNA: TGTGCCAGCAGCTTAGTTGGGGGACACCCGTACCAAGAGACCCAGTTCTTC.

This clonotype was observed a few times. The rearrangement links TRBV12-3 or TRBV12-4 to TRBJ2-7; TRBD1 aligns across 12 bases. J gave up 2 bases and V 3 bases, and 8 bases lay outside the gene matches. This CDR3 has 17 amino acids. The DNA for the CDR3 is TGTGCCAGCAGTTTTCGGGACAGGGGGCGGCTCCCCTACGAGCAGTACTTC. As protein: CASSFRDRGRLPYEQYF.

This clonotype has more than one count but fewer than ten. This chain uses TRBV24-1 with TRBJ2-3; D might be TRBD1 (5 bases). The V gene's germline CDR1 is KGHDR and CDR2 SFDVKD. This CDR3 has 16 amino acids. The V end lost 4 bases, the J end lost 2 bases, and 15 bases lay between the germline ends. CDR3: CATSEPTASITDTQYF. DNA of the CDR3: TGTGCCACCAGTGAACCGACAGCGTCGATCACAGATACGCAGTATTTT.

This chain connects TRBV24-1 to TRBJ2-7; maybe TRBD2 (7 bases). V was trimmed by 1 base and J by 8 bases, leaving 11 bases between them. The CDR3 has 13 amino acids. Germline values: CDR1 KGHDR, CDR2 SFDVKD. CDR3 sequence reads: CATSDFGGGQQYF. The CDR3 region has the DNA TGTGCCACCAGTGATTTCGGCGGGGGCCAGCAGTACTTC.

This clonotype was counted between two and nine times. V usage is TRBV24-1 and J usage is TRBJ1-1; 8 nucleotides agree with TRBD1. V trimming: 2 bases; J trimming: 4 bases; junction bases outside the gene matches: 5. CDR1 KGHDR and CDR2 SFDVKD come from the germline V gene. The CDR3 extends over 15 amino acids. For the CDR3, the DNA is TGTGCCACCAGTGATTCCGGGACAGGTGGCACTGAAGCTTTCTTT. It codes for CATSDSGTGGTEAFF.

This clonotype was recorded only once. The chain is built from TRBV29-1 and TRBJ1-2, with 10 positions matching TRBD1. CDR1 SQVTM and CDR2 ANQGSEA come from the germline V gene. CDR3 length equals 15 residues. Trimming took 4 bases from V and 4 from J; bases not matched to a gene: 9. CDR3 sequence: CSVVRGTGVGYGYTF. CDR3 in DNA: TGCAGCGTTGTAAGAGGGACAGGGGTGGGCTATGGCTACACCTTC.

This chain connects TRBV28 to TRBJ2-3; D is unclear. Germline V gene sequence: CDR1 MDHEN, CDR2 SYDVKM. The CDR3 contains 14 residues. The V end lost 5 bases, the J end lost 0 bases, and 9 bases lay between the germline ends. The CDR3 loop is CASSTSTSTDTQYF. Here the CDR3 DNA reads TGTGCCAGCAGTACCAGCACAAGCACAGATACGCAGTATTTT.

This rearrangement joins TRBV29-1 to TRBJ2-3; tentatively, D is TRBD2 (6 bases). There are 15 residues in the CDR3. Trimming pared 3 bases from V and 1 base from J, leaving 14 bases between. Germline V gene lookup returns CDR1 SQVTM and CDR2 ANQGSEA. The CDR3 reads CSVDRDGGGTDTQYF. CDR3 DNA: TGCAGCGTTGACCGAGATGGAGGGGGCACAGATACGCAGTATTTT.

The CDR3 region has the DNA TGCAGTGCCCAGAGAGGCGGACCTTCACGAGAGACCCAGTACTTC. Translated: CSAQRGGPSRETQYF. J is TRBJ2-5 and V is TRBV20-1, with unresolved D. Trimming took 6 bases from V and 4 from J, leaving 21 bases between them. Germline V gene data show CDR1 as DFQATT and CDR2 as SNEGSKA (reference sequence). The CDR3 runs 15 residues.

This chain links TRBV12-3 or TRBV12-4 with TRBJ2-3; 11 bases agree with TRBD2. The CDR3 covers 16 residues. J lost 2 bases, V lost 6 bases, and 7 bases had no gene match. The CDR3 loop is CASRHSSGGFTDTQYF. CDR3 DNA: TGTGCCAGCAGGCATTCTAGCGGGGGGTTCACAGATACGCAGTATTTT.

This chain uses TRBV7-2 with TRBJ1-2; possibly TRBD1 for D (5 bases). The germline V and J ends were trimmed by 6 bases and 0 bases, with 14 bases remaining between them. This CDR3 region has 15 residues. The germline V gene has CDR1 SGHTA and CDR2 FQGNSA. Here the CDR3 reads CASSKVGGSNYGYTF. CDR3 DNA: TGTGCCAGCAGTAAGGTTGGGGGTTCTAACTATGGCTACACCTTC.

Only a few counts were recorded for this clonotype. One end of the junction fails to match germline, which may point to a read error. The V and J genes are TRBV4-3 and TRBJ1-4; a weak D match, TRBD1 (6 bases). Germline V gene lookup returns CDR1 LGHNA and CDR2 YSLEER. This CDR3 comprises 14 residues. DNA of the CDR3: TGTGCCAGCTCACAGGGACGGATTAATGAAAAACTGTTTTTT. This gives the protein CASSQGRINEKLFF.

This chain uses TRBV10-3 with TRBJ2-7, with TRBD1 matching over 8 bases. The CDR3 is made up of 15 amino acids. Trimming removed 2 bases from V and 3 bases from J; junction bases left unmatched: 6. The germline V gene encodes CDR1 ENHRY and CDR2 SYGVKD. The CDR3 is CAISEGQGIGYEQYF. CDR3 bases: TGTGCCATCAGTGAGGGACAGGGTATTGGCTACGAGCAGTACTTC.

The chain employs TRBV12-3 or TRBV12-4 and TRBJ2-6, with TRBD1 matching 9 bases. Unmatched junction bases numbered 5, after V lost 5 bases and J lost 6 bases. The length of the CDR3 is 15 residues. The CDR3 nucleotides read TGTGCCAGCAGTGGGGACAGGGCAATGGCCAACGTCCTGACTTTC. Encoded protein: CASSGDRAMANVLTF.

This clonotype was observed a few times. The gene calls are TRBV11-2 and TRBJ2-3, with a tentative D call TRBD1 (5 bases). V was cut by 5 bases and J by 6 bases, with 15 bases left in between. Germline-derived CDR1 and CDR2 are SGHAT and FQNNGV. The CDR3 loop spans 14 amino acids. The CDR3 sequence is CASSTVKGQDTQYF. CDR3 nucleotides: TGTGCCAGCAGCACGGTGAAGGGGCAGGATACGCAGTATTTT. The complete variable domain, with remaining parts taken from reference TRBV11-2 and TRBJ2-3, reads EAGVAQSPRYKIIEKRQSVAFWCNPISGHATLYWYQQILGQGPKLLIQFQNNGVVDDSQLPKDRFSAERLKGVDSTLKIQPAKLEDSAVYLCASSTVKGQDTQYFGPGTRLTVL.

The chain recombines TRBV5-1 with TRBJ2-1; 9 nucleotides match TRBD1. Germline loops: CDR1 SGHRS, CDR2 YFSETQ. V was pared by 4 bases and J by 1 base, with 6 bases of the junction left unmatched. The CDR3 runs 16 residues. The CDR3 here is CASSREQGASYNEQFF. CDR3 bases: TGCGCCAGCAGCCGGGAACAGGGGGCTTCCTACAATGAGCAGTTCTTC.

This rearrangement joins TRBV20-1 to TRBJ1-5; D is uncertain. Germline CDR1 and CDR2: DFQATT and SNEGSKA (reference sequence). V lost 4 bases and J 5 bases, leaving 9 bases between the germline ends. The CDR3 length is 12 residues. The CDR3, as DNA: TGCAGTGCTACAAGGACGGATCAGCCCCAGCATTTT. It translates to CSATRTDQPQHF.